The present entry profiles one T cell receptor beta chain with its context. Its antigen is unknown. As to treatment: roughly 10-day PBMC culture with coronavirus spike peptide pools or control peptides (ViraFEST assay). The germline V gene has CDR1 MNHEY and CDR2 SVGAGI. Unmatched junction bases numbered 6, after V lost 0 bases and J lost 6 bases. The CDR3 has 16 residues. Cultured CD4+ T cell DNA underwent sequencing with the Oncomine TCR Beta short-read assay. Using its own MiXCR run on the PCR reads, TCRdb lists one record per CDR3 protein. Here the sample spans under 25,000 distinct CDR3 sequences, around 40% being singletons. This entry is derived from a study of vaccination and CD4 T cells after COVID-19. Background on the study: The authors gave control cultures a CEFX pool, an HIV-1 Nef pool, or no peptide.

Study-level points and caveats: Relatively few convalescent patients were studied; early post-infection timepoints were not included.

J is TRBJ2-7 and V is TRBV6-5; 12 positions match TRBD2. The TCR originated in a human donor who had recovered from COVID-19. The material sequenced was CD4+ T cells from blood, cultured in vitro, taken after SARS-CoV-2 vaccination. The CDR3 is CASSYSRLAGEFEQYF. CDR3 nucleotide sequence: TGTGCCAGCAGTTACTCGAGACTAGCGGGAGAGTTCGAGCAGTACTTC.